This is a list of T cell receptor beta chains from one sample in a study of CD8 T cells in ankylosing spondylitis. TCRdb called the 5' RACE reads again in MiXCR, with one record for every CDR3 protein. Found here are 150,000 to 200,000 distinct CDR3 sequences, roughly 13% of them singletons; the top ten hold around 10%. Material: blood, either unsorted or a sorted T cell fraction (not recorded which). Receptors originate from a female donor with ankylosing spondylitis or in good health (not recorded which). CDR3s include the opening cysteine and the closing phenylalanine or tryptophan. Each record gives: J gene, clone size, V gene, D gene, CDR3 protein, CDR3 DNA. A D gene is named only where the DNA matches it firmly. The size of a clone is reported for some rows only, either as once, few or many, or as a class for expanded clones.

>TRBJ1-1|NA|TRBV5-1|TRBD1
CASLSITGTGEAFF
TGCGCCAGCCTGAGTATCACCGGGACAGGTGAAGCTTTCTTT
>TRBJ1-5|few|TRBV20-1|TRBD1
CSAETGGGQPQHF
TGCAGTGCGGAAACAGGGGGTGGACAGCCCCAGCATTTT
>TRBJ1-1|many|TRBV10-3|TRBD1
CAISAEGDSEAFF
TGTGCCATCAGTGCAGAGGGGGACAGTGAAGCTTTCTTT
>TRBJ1-1|many|TRBV28|NA
CASSSTHTEAFF
TGTGCCAGCAGTTCGACCCACACTGAAGCTTTCTTT
>TRBJ2-3|few|TRBV7-9|NA
CASTPEIDTQYF
TGTGCCAGCACCCCCGAGATAGATACGCAGTATTTT
>TRBJ2-1|few|TRBV5-1|TRBD2
CASSLGTSGKISYNEQFF
TGCGCCAGCAGCTTGGGGACTAGCGGTAAGATCTCCTACAATGAGCAGTTCTTC
>TRBJ2-1|few|TRBV5-1|NA
CASSFEGFTLF
TGCGCCAGCAGCTTCGAAGGGTTTACGCTCTTC
>TRBJ1-1|NA|TRBV6-2/TRBV6-3|NA
CASSQPYTEAFF
TGTGCCAGCAGTCAACCCTACACTGAAGCTTTCTTT
>TRBJ2-7|NA|TRBV20-1|TRBD2
CSAVGTSGSSYEQYF
TGCAGTGCTGTCGGGACTAGCGGGAGCTCCTACGAGCAGTACTTC
>TRBJ1-1|many|TRBV11-2|TRBD1
CASSLQGGGMNTEAFF
TGTGCCAGCAGCTTACAGGGGGGAGGGATGAACACTGAAGCTTTCTTT
>TRBJ1-1|NA|TRBV6-5|NA
CASSSAQGLSTEAFF
TGTGCCAGCAGTTCGGCTCAGGGGTTGAGCACTGAAGCTTTCTTT
>TRBJ1-5|NA|TRBV20-1|NA
CSTRPASNQPQHF
TGCAGCACCCGGCCAGCAAGCAATCAGCCCCAGCATTTT
>TRBJ2-1|few|TRBV5-1|TRBD2
CASSPGTSGDNEQFF
TGCGCCAGCAGCCCTGGGACTAGCGGAGACAATGAGCAGTTCTTC
>TRBJ1-5|few|TRBV12-3/TRBV12-4|NA
CASSFAWGGVDSSQPQHF
TGTGCCAGCAGTTTCGCTTGGGGAGGGGTCGACTCTTCGCAGCCCCAGCATTTT
>TRBJ2-7|few|TRBV29-1|NA
CSVVGDSYEQYF
TGCAGCGTTGTTGGGGACTCCTACGAGCAGTACTTC
>TRBJ2-1|many|TRBV6-2/TRBV6-3|TRBD2
CASSYDSLAGASYNEQFF
TGTGCCAGCAGTTACGACTCTCTAGCGGGAGCGAGCTACAATGAGCAGTTCTTC
>TRBJ2-1|many|TRBV2|NA
CASWGTISGNEQFF
TGTGCCAGTTGGGGAACAATCTCAGGCAATGAGCAGTTCTTC
>TRBJ2-7|NA|TRBV20-1|TRBD1
CSAMDREYEQYF
TGCAGTGCTATGGACAGGGAGTACGAGCAGTACTTC
>TRBJ2-1|many|TRBV7-9|TRBD2
CASSFKGGSSYNEQFF
TGTGCCAGCAGCTTTAAAGGCGGGAGCTCCTACAATGAGCAGTTCTTC
>TRBJ2-3|few|TRBV5-1|NA
CASSLQGGNTDTQYF
TGCGCCAGCAGCTTACAGGGCGGGAACACAGATACGCAGTATTTT
>TRBJ1-5|few|TRBV7-9|TRBD1
CASSSTGNQPQHF
TGTGCCAGCAGCTCGACAGGGAATCAGCCCCAGCATTTT
>TRBJ2-5|many|TRBV5-6|TRBD2
CASSRFSGRAAETQYF
TGTGCCAGCAGCCGATTTAGCGGGAGGGCCGCGGAGACCCAGTACTTC
>TRBJ1-5|many|TRBV6-2/TRBV6-3|NA
CASSYPVLVIQPQHF
TGTGCCAGCAGTTACCCCGTTTTGGTTATTCAGCCCCAGCATTTT
>TRBJ1-4|few|TRBV19|NA
CASAHGGKEKLFF
TGTGCCAGCGCCCATGGGGGTAAAGAAAAACTGTTTTTT
>TRBJ2-1|NA|TRBV7-3|TRBD2
CASSLIAGGSYNEQFF
TGTGCCAGCAGCCTCATAGCGGGGGGCTCCTACAATGAGCAGTTCTTC
>TRBJ2-4|many|TRBV7-2|TRBD1
CASSFRTGLKNIQYF
TGTGCCAGCAGCTTCCGGACAGGCCTCAAAAACATTCAGTACTTC
>TRBJ2-7|NA|TRBV5-6|NA
CASSSGNEQYF
TGTGCCAGCAGCTCAGGGAACGAGCAGTACTTC
>TRBJ2-5|NA|TRBV3-1|NA
CASSQGSLIAVQETQYF
TGTGCCAGCAGCCAAGGTTCCCTAATAGCGGTCCAAGAGACCCAGTACTTC
>TRBJ2-1|many|TRBV10-3|NA
CAISDSDYNEQFF
TGTGCCATCAGTGACTCGGATTACAATGAGCAGTTCTTC
>TRBJ2-4|many|TRBV29-1|NA
CSVALAKNIQYF
TGCAGCGTTGCCTTAGCCAAAAACATTCAGTACTTC
>TRBJ1-1|many|TRBV5-1|NA
CATRSWGDTEAFF
TGCGCCACCCGGTCTTGGGGGGACACTGAAGCTTTCTTT
>TRBJ2-2|NA|TRBV5-1|NA
CASSFGADTGELFF
TGCGCCAGCAGCTTCGGGGCTGACACCGGGGAGCTGTTTTTT
>TRBJ2-3|few|TRBV11-2|NA
CASSYFADTQYF
TGTGCCAGCAGCTATTTTGCAGATACGCAGTATTTT
>TRBJ2-2|many|TRBV20-1|TRBD2
CSARDATGGDTGELFF
TGCAGTGCTAGAGATGCGACGGGAGGGGACACCGGGGAGCTGTTTTTT
>TRBJ2-1|many|TRBV20-1|TRBD2
CSARSLAGGTHEQFF
TGCAGTGCTAGAAGCCTAGCGGGAGGCACGCATGAGCAGTTCTTC
>TRBJ1-1|many|TRBV6-2/TRBV6-3|NA
CASSPQYTEAFF
TGTGCCAGCAGTCCCCAGTACACTGAAGCTTTCTTT
>TRBJ2-1|many|TRBV7-3|NA
CASSSSPSSYNEQFF
TGTGCCAGCAGCTCGAGCCCGAGTTCCTACAATGAGCAGTTCTTC
>TRBJ1-5|many|TRBV12-3/TRBV12-4|NA
CASGVGDSNQPQHF
TGTGCCAGCGGAGTGGGGGATAGCAATCAGCCCCAGCATTTT
>TRBJ2-7|many|TRBV20-1|NA
CSAPAPSFSYEQYF
TGCAGTGCTCCCGCACCATCATTCTCCTACGAGCAGTACTTC
>TRBJ2-2|many|TRBV7-2|NA
CASSPLGRSNTGELFF
TGTGCCAGCAGCCCTCTTGGGCGGTCCAACACCGGGGAGCTGTTTTTT
>TRBJ2-1|many|TRBV12-3/TRBV12-4|NA
CASSRPTPGYNEQFF
TGTGCCAGCAGTCGCCCTACCCCAGGGTACAATGAGCAGTTCTTC
>TRBJ2-5|many|TRBV5-1|TRBD2
CASSKLAGGQETQYF
TGCGCCAGCAGCAAACTAGCGGGAGGACAAGAGACCCAGTACTTC
>TRBJ2-2|many|TRBV24-1|NA
CATTEAPTGELFF
TGTGCCACCACCGAGGCTCCCACCGGGGAGCTGTTTTTT
>TRBJ2-2|many|TRBV4-3|TRBD1
CASSQDDMDRGPTGELFF
TGCGCCAGCAGCCAAGATGATATGGACAGGGGGCCCACCGGGGAGCTGTTTTTT
>TRBJ2-2|few|TRBV2|TRBD2
CASSGGSWTGELFF
TGTGCCAGCAGTGGCGGGAGTTGGACCGGGGAGCTGTTTTTT
>TRBJ2-3|NA|TRBV13|TRBD2
CASSFSSGHTVTQYF
TGTGCCAGCAGCTTTTCTAGCGGTCACACAGTTACGCAGTATTTT
>TRBJ2-7|many|TRBV5-1|TRBD1
CASSSRQGANEQYF
TGCGCCAGCAGCTCCCGACAGGGGGCTAACGAGCAGTACTTC
>TRBJ2-7|NA|TRBV7-9|NA
CASSLQAADDEQYF
TGTGCCAGCAGCTTACAGGCGGCGGATGACGAGCAGTACTTC
>TRBJ2-3|many|TRBV24-1|NA
CATSDLRPDTQYF
TGTGCCACCAGTGATTTACGTCCAGATACGCAGTATTTT
>TRBJ2-1|many|TRBV5-1|TRBD2
CASGSPSGRTYNEQFF
TGCGCCAGCGGATCCCCTAGCGGGAGAACCTACAATGAGCAGTTCTTC
>TRBJ1-1|many|TRBV15|NA
CATSRNLGSEAEAFF
TGTGCCACCAGCAGAAATCTGGGGAGCGAAGCTGAAGCTTTCTTT
>TRBJ1-6|many|TRBV7-9|NA
CASSLDQSPLHF
TGTGCCAGCAGCTTGGACCAATCACCCCTCCACTTT
>TRBJ2-5|NA|TRBV7-2|NA
CASNLRGLQETQYF
TGTGCCAGCAACCTCCGGGGGCTTCAAGAGACCCAGTACTTC
>TRBJ1-1|many|TRBV28|NA
CASSISRQSGEAFF
TGTGCCAGCAGTATCTCCCGACAGAGCGGTGAAGCTTTCTTT